One and the same sample provided the 10 T cell receptor beta chains below, sequenced in a study of cytomegalovirus exposure and HLA in healthy donors. The PCR made use of 60 Vbeta and 13 Jbeta primers. Method: immunoSEQ multiplex PCR; TCRdb's copy keeps in-frame clones and lacks some. Of 55,000 to 85,000 clones detected, 72% appear once; the ten largest clones hold over 10%. The sample consisted of PBMCs. These receptors were collected from a woman aged 40 to 50 in good health and CMV-seropositive.

On this clone: Given the absence of the conserved phenylalanine or tryptophan at the CDR3 end, a read error is likely. The chain combines TRBV30 with TRBJ1-1; no reliable D call. V dropped 2 bases and J dropped 5 bases, with 12 bases sitting between them. The CDR3 contains 13 residues. Germline V gene lookup returns CDR1 GTSNPN and CDR2 SVGIG (reference sequence). CDR3 amino acids: CAWSKVTWTEAFL. The CDR3 nucleotides are TGTGCCTGGAGTAAGGTTACTTGGACTGAAGCTTTCTTG.

In the case of this clone: An end of the junction differs from the germline gene, which may be a read error. CDR3 nucleotide sequence: TGTTCCAGCAGCCTAAGACAGGAGAGCCACCTAAACTATGGCTACACCTTC. Amino acid sequence: CSSSLRQESHLNYGYTF. The chain recombines TRBV7-9 with TRBJ1-2; a possible D gene is TRBD1 (6 bases). This CDR3 comprises 17 residues. Germline V gene sequence: CDR1 SEHNR, CDR2 FQNEAQ (reference sequence).

The chain couples TRBV19 to TRBJ2-2, with D possibly TRBD2 on 6 matching bases. This CDR3 contains 15 residues. In germline, CDR1 is LNHDA, CDR2 SQIVND (reference sequence). The ends were cut back, 3 bases at V and 6 bases at J, with 14 bases in the middle. In DNA, the CDR3 is TGTGCCAGTAGTATTGGCGGGGCTATGGCCGGGGAGCTGTTTTTT. Amino acid sequence: CASSIGGAMAGELFF.

This chain joins TRBV5-6 and TRBJ1-5, with 9 bases aligning to TRBD1. CDR1 is SGHDT and CDR2 is YYEEEE in the germline V gene. Trimming at V came to 4 bases and at J to 3 bases, leaving 5 bases not matched to a gene. The CDR3 is 15 amino acids. The CDR3 region is CASSRQGESNQPQHF. The CDR3, as DNA: TGTGCCAGCAGCCGACAGGGGGAATCCAATCAGCCCCAGCATTTT. The variable domain in full, completed from reference TRBV5-6 and TRBJ1-5, reads DAGVTQSPTHLIKTRGQQVTLRCSPKSGHDTVSWYQQALGQGPQFIFQYYEEEERQRGNFPDRFSGHQFPNYSSELNVNALLLGDSALYLCASSRQGESNQPQHFGDGTRLSIL.

Only one count was recorded for this clone. CDR3 protein: CASGEWKGESYEQYF. CDR3 bases: TGTGCCAGCGGGGAGTGGAAGGGCGAGTCCTACGAGCAGTACTTC. This chain connects TRBV6-4 to TRBJ2-7; tentatively, D is TRBD2 (5 bases). V dropped 8 bases and J dropped 1 base, with 18 bases sitting between them. The germline V gene has CDR1 MRHNA and CDR2 SNTAGT. This CDR3 spans 15 amino acids.

The chain couples TRBV11-3 to TRBJ2-5; the D gene is possibly TRBD1 (6 bases). The CDR3 has 14 residues. Germline V gene data show CDR1 as SGHNT and CDR2 as YENEEA. The germline V and J ends were trimmed by 0 bases and 4 bases, with 9 bases remaining between them. The CDR3 protein is CASSLDPGAETQYF. The CDR3 DNA follows: TGTGCCAGCAGCTTAGATCCAGGGGCAGAGACCCAGTACTTC.

This clone has a handful of counts. The rearrangement joins TRBV5-4 to TRBJ2-7; TRBD1 agrees at 8 bases. CDR1 and CDR2 from the germline V gene are SGHNT and YYREEE (reference sequence). CDR3 size: 14 residues. V shed 4 bases and J 6 bases; nucleotides not matched to a gene: 9. The CDR3 DNA follows: TGTGCCAGCAGCCAGCAGGGGGCTAGTGGCGAGCAGTACTTC. Its translation: CASSQQGASGEQYF.

CDR3 loop: CASSVQGFGYTF. In nucleotides, the CDR3 is TGTGCCAGCAGCGTACAGGGGTTTGGCTACACCTTC. V usage is TRBV9 and J usage is TRBJ1-2, with a possible D match to TRBD1 (6 bases). CDR3 size: 12 residues. Germline values: CDR1 SGDLS, CDR2 YYNGEE. Trimming took off 1 base at V and 7 bases at J, with 8 bases between the two ends.

This clone was found a few times. This chain joins TRBV7-7 and TRBJ2-7, with D possibly TRBD2 on 7 matching bases. Germline lookup yields CDR1 SSHAT and CDR2 FNYEAQ (reference sequence). Trimming shortened V by 1 base and J by 5 bases, and 15 bases separated the two germline ends. The CDR3 totals 15 residues. The CDR3 DNA sequence: TGTGCCAGCAGCTTAGGCGGGGGCCTCGGCGACGAGCAGTACTTC. It specifies CASSLGGGLGDEQYF.

V and J are TRBV5-1 and TRBJ2-7; 7 nucleotides align to TRBD1. J gave up 6 bases and V 0 bases, and 12 bases lay outside the gene matches. The CDR3 consists of 16 residues. Germline CDR1 is SGHRS and CDR2 is YFSETQ. The CDR3 protein is CASSLGLQGIVAEQYF. The CDR3 DNA is TGCGCCAGCAGCTTGGGCCTACAGGGGATTGTTGCCGAGCAGTACTTC.